What follows are 21 T cell receptor beta chains derived from one specimen sequenced in a study of cytomegalovirus exposure and HLA in healthy donors (dated by TCRdb to 2016 to 2017). Libraries were built with the immunoSEQ multiplex PCR assay. TCRdb's version of the immuneACCESS table is confined to in-frame rearrangements and falls short of the full clone set. An unresolved V gene accounts for under half of the shortfall where checked; the remainder is of unknown origin. This sample is represented by 170,000 or so clones; 75% to 90% of them were singletons. The ten largest clones capture roughly 15% of the sample. The specimen was PBMCs. These receptors came from a man aged 18 to 30 in good health and CMV-seropositive.

The chain recombines TRBV18 with TRBJ2-2; TRBD1 matches 7 bases. Germline V gene data show CDR1 as KGHSH and CDR2 as LQKENI. The CDR3 length is 15 residues. J lost 3 bases, V lost 4 bases, and 5 bases had no gene match. CDR3 coding DNA: TGTGCCAGCTCACTGAGGGGGCTCTACACCGGGGAGCTGTTTTTT. It codes for CASSLRGLYTGELFF. Full variable domain (missing parts from reference TRBV18 and TRBJ2-2): NAGVMQNPRHLVRRRGQEARLRCSPMKGHSHVYWYRQLPEEGLKFMVYLQKENIIDESGMPKERFSAEFPKEGPSILRIQQVVRGDSAAYFCASSLRGLYTGELFFGEGSRLTVL.

CDR3 nucleotide sequence: TGTGCCAGCAGTCCCCTAGCGGGAGTACCCGAGCAGTACTTC. It is translated as CASSPLAGVPEQYF. The chain joins TRBV27 to TRBJ2-7; 10 bases line up with TRBD2. This CDR3 has 14 residues. The germline CDR1 and CDR2 sequences are MNHEY and SMNVEV (reference sequence). Trimming cost V 5 bases and J 6 bases; bases outside gene matches: 7.

V is TRBV6-5 and J is TRBJ1-2; 8 nucleotides align to TRBD1. CDR3 length: 15 residues. Trimming removed 6 bases from V and 7 bases from J; junction bases left unmatched: 13. The germline CDR1 and CDR2 sequences are MNHEY and SVGAGI. The CDR3 sequence: CASSSGLQGAGGYTF. Written as DNA, the CDR3 is TGTGCCAGCAGCTCAGGACTGCAGGGGGCAGGTGGCTACACCTTC.

The V gene is TRBV5-1, the J gene TRBJ2-7; 7 positions match TRBD1. Unmatched junction bases numbered 9, after V lost 2 bases and J lost 4 bases. The CDR3 totals 15 residues. Germline assignment: CDR1 SGHRS and CDR2 YFSETQ. The CDR3 spells CASSFLDRAPYEQYF. In nucleotides, the CDR3 is TGCGCCAGCAGCTTTTTAGACAGGGCTCCTTACGAGCAGTACTTC.

The rearrangement joins TRBV28 to TRBJ2-7; unclear D gene. V was shortened by 5 bases and J by 8 bases, with 13 bases between the two germline ends. CDR3 length: 12 amino acids. The germline V gene has CDR1 MDHEN and CDR2 SYDVKM. CDR3 residues: CASSSLAEKQYF. The CDR3 coding sequence is TGTGCCAGCAGTAGCTTGGCGGAGAAGCAGTACTTC.

J is TRBJ2-1 and V is TRBV5-1, with TRBD2 matching over 12 bases. The length of the CDR3 is 17 residues. V dropped 2 bases and J dropped 6; count of bases not matched to a gene: 9. Germline-derived CDR1 and CDR2 are SGHRS and YFSETQ. DNA for the CDR3: TGCGCCAGCAGCTTTTTGACTAGCGGGAGCCCCATCAATGAGCAGTTCTTC. Its translation is CASSFLTSGSPINEQFF.

The chain links TRBV5-1 to TRBJ1-4; D is uncertain. The CDR3 covers 14 residues. Germline V gene lookup returns CDR1 SGHRS and CDR2 YFSETQ. V dropped 4 bases and J dropped 4 bases, with 11 bases sitting between them. CDR3 region: CASSPGVGNEKLFF. The CDR3 nucleotides are TGCGCCAGCAGCCCCGGGGTGGGTAATGAAAAACTGTTTTTT.

The chain employs TRBV6-5 and TRBJ1-5; D gene uncertain. Germline V CDR1 and CDR2: MNHEY, SVGAGI. V lost 5 bases and J 0 bases, leaving 8 bases between the germline ends. The CDR3 sequence is 14 residues long. CDR3 nucleotides: TGTGCCAGCAGTCCCCTTAATAGCAATCAGCCCCAGCATTTT. Residues: CASSPLNSNQPQHF.

The rearrangement joins TRBV7-3 to TRBJ2-2; TRBD2 is a possible D gene (5 bases). The CDR3 has 11 amino acids. Germline-derived CDR1 and CDR2 are SGHTA and FQGTGA. V dropped 6 bases and J dropped 8 bases, with 7 bases sitting between them. The CDR3 nucleotides are TGTGCCAGCAGGGAGCGGGGGGAGCTGTTTTTT. Its protein is CASRERGELFF.

In its sample, this clone was seen once. This chain uses TRBV27 with TRBJ2-7; maybe TRBD1 (6 bases). V gave up 2 bases and J gave up 4 bases, with 12 bases separating them. The CDR3 consists of 14 residues. Germline values: CDR1 MNHEY, CDR2 SMNVEV (reference sequence). The CDR3 nucleotides are TGTGCCAGCAGTTTAATAACGGACAGTTACGAGCAGTACTTC. The encoded protein is CASSLITDSYEQYF.

The chain couples TRBV2 to TRBJ1-4; 9 nucleotides line up with TRBD1. In germline, CDR1 is SNHLY, CDR2 FYNNEI. J was trimmed by 7 bases and V by 1 base; bases with no gene match: 4. This CDR3 region has 15 residues. CDR3 sequence: CASSEEGQGGEKLFF. CDR3 nucleotides: TGTGCCAGCAGTGAAGAGGGACAGGGCGGTGAAAAACTGTTTTTT.

The chain carries TRBV5-1 and TRBJ2-3; D is uncertain. V shed 4 bases and J shed 6 bases, with 12 bases lying between them. The germline V gene has CDR1 SGHRS and CDR2 YFSETQ. The CDR3 is made up of 13 amino acids. CDR3 coding DNA: TGCGCCAGCAGCCTCGGGTACTTGGATACGCAGTATTTT. It translates to CASSLGYLDTQYF.

This sequence joins TRBV28 and TRBJ2-3, with D possibly TRBD1 on 7 matching bases. This CDR3 contains 16 residues. From germline, CDR1 is MDHEN and CDR2 SYDVKM. Trimming shortened V by 6 bases and J by 3 bases, and 19 bases separated the two germline ends. The CDR3 region has the DNA TGTGCCAGCAGCCGAGCCCTGGCAGGGGGGACAGATACGCAGTATTTT. It encodes CASSRALAGGTDTQYF.

This chain uses TRBV13 with TRBJ1-1, with 9 bases lining up with TRBD1. The germline V gene encodes CDR1 PRHDT and CDR2 FYEKMQ (reference sequence). The trim removed 2 bases at V and 1 base at J, leaving 2 bases unmatched. This CDR3 region has 15 residues. The CDR3 DNA reads TGTGCCAGCAGCTTATGGGGACAGGGGAACACTGAAGCTTTCTTT. Its translation is CASSLWGQGNTEAFF.

CDR3 sequence reads: CASSPRGTAYSNQPQHF. CDR3 coding DNA: TGTGCCAGTAGTCCCCGAGGGACAGCATATAGCAATCAGCCCCAGCATTTT. The chain uses TRBV19 and TRBJ1-5; 7 positions match TRBD1. From germline, CDR1 is LNHDA and CDR2 SQIVND (reference sequence). The CDR3 loop spans 17 amino acids. V was pared by 5 bases and J by 0 bases, with 10 bases of the junction left unmatched.

The chain links TRBV19 to TRBJ1-2; 8 bases fit TRBD1. The V gene's germline CDR1 is LNHDA and CDR2 SQIVND (reference sequence). The CDR3 consists of 13 residues. J lost 3 bases, V lost 6 bases, and 3 bases had no gene match. In nucleotides, the CDR3 is TGTGCCAGTAGACCAGGGGGCGACTATGGCTACACCTTC. This encodes CASRPGGDYGYTF.

The V gene is TRBV9, the J gene TRBJ2-1; 10 bases line up with TRBD2. This CDR3 has 14 residues. V was clipped by 2 bases and J by 6 bases; unmatched bases: 2. Germline CDR1 SGDLS, CDR2 YYNGEE. As DNA, the CDR3 is TGTGCCAGCAGCGTGTCTAGCGGGAGCAATGAGCAGTTCTTC. It yields the protein CASSVSSGSNEQFF.

This chain's CDR3 is CASREFRGNQPQHF. CDR3 DNA sequence: TGTGCCAGCAGGGAATTCAGGGGGAATCAGCCCCAGCATTTT. The rearrangement joins TRBV6-1 to TRBJ1-5, with 7 positions matching TRBD1. Losses at the gene ends were 6 bases for V and 4 bases for J; bases not matched to a gene: 6. CDR3 size: 14 residues. Germline CDR1 reads MNHNS; CDR2 reads SASEGT.

This chain connects TRBV28 to TRBJ1-4; a possible D gene is TRBD1 (5 bases). Germline V lookup: CDR1 MDHEN, CDR2 SYDVKM. The V end lost 2 bases, the J end lost 5 bases, and 12 bases lay between the germline ends. CDR3 length equals 15 residues. CDR3 protein: CASSLATDLNEKLFF. DNA of the CDR3: TGTGCCAGCAGTTTAGCGACAGACTTAAATGAAAAACTGTTTTTT.

The CDR3 DNA follows: TGTGCCAGCCACGGACAGGGACAGCCCCAGCATTTT. It yields the protein CASHGQGQPQHF. The gene calls are TRBV2 and TRBJ1-5, with TRBD1 identical over 8 bases. The CDR3 has 12 amino acids. CDR1 and CDR2 (germline): SNHLY, FYNNEI. Trimming removed 8 bases from V and 7 bases from J; junction bases left unmatched: 4.

V gene TRBV19 combines with J gene TRBJ1-5, with a tentative D call TRBD1 (6 bases). Germline CDR1 reads LNHDA; CDR2 reads SQIVND (reference sequence). CDR3 length equals 14 residues. V lost 5 bases and J lost 0, with 8 bases in between. This CDR3 reads CASSGDISNQPQHF. CDR3 in DNA: TGTGCCAGTAGTGGGGACATTAGCAATCAGCCCCAGCATTTT.